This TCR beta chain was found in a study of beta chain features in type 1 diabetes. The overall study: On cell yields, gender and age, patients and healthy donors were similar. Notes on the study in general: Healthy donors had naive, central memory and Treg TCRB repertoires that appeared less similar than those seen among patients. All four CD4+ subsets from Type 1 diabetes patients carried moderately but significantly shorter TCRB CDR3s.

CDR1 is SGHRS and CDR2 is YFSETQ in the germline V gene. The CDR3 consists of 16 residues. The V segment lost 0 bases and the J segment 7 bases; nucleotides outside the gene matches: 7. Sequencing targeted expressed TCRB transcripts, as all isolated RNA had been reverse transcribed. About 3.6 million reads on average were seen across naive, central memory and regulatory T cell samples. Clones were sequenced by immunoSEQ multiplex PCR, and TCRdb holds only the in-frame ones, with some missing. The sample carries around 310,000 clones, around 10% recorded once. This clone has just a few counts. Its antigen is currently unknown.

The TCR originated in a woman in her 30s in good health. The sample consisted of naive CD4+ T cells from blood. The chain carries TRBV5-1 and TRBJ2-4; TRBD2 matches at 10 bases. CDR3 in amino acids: CASSLATSGTGNIQYF. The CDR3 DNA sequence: TGCGCCAGCAGCTTGGCAACTAGCGGGACAGGCAACATTCAGTACTTC.